This T cell receptor beta chain originates from a study of blood T cell repertoires in COVID-19. This clone was found a few times. Study processing details: Amplified reference gene primers provided the basis for estimating nucleated cell counts. This table comes from immunoSEQ multiplex PCR, and its TCRdb copy is limited to in-frame clones, with some not included. The DNA was the basis for D and trimming; V, J and clone size are from that table. The sample lists under 250,000 clones, approximately 89% seen once, with 1.5% to 2% in the top ten. This sequence was found in a woman aged 55-69 years who had recovered from COVID-19. The source material was peripheral blood.

Here the CDR3 DNA reads TGTGCCAGCGGTTTTCAGTCAACTGGAAACACCATATATTTT. It translates to CASGFQSTGNTIYF. The V and J genes are TRBV7-8 and TRBJ1-3, with D uncertain. Germline V lookup: CDR1 SGHVS, CDR2 FQNEAQ. V lost 8 bases, J lost 2 bases, and 13 bases lay in between. The CDR3 runs 14 residues.